This T cell receptor beta chain comes out of a study of T cell responses to AZD1222 COVID-19 vaccine. Measured with immunoSEQ multiplex PCR; TCRdb has only the in-frame clones, and not every one. The top ten clones hold 4.2% of a sample with around 100,000 clones, roughly 86% of them seen once. With 3 bases removed from V and 9 bases from J, the gap between germline ends came to 12 bases. Germline lookup yields CDR1 SGHTA and CDR2 FQGNSA. The CDR3 extends over 14 amino acids. The sample here was peripheral blood, taken on day 0 of MenACWY control vaccination. The sequence came from an adult in good health. The gene calls are TRBV7-2 and TRBJ1-6; D remains ambiguous. Here the CDR3 DNA reads TGTGCCAGCAGCTTGCAGACCGTGGGTTCACCCCTCCACTTT. This translates into CASSLQTVGSPLHF.